This T cell receptor beta chain derives from a study of PD-1 blockade in mismatch repair-deficient tumors. Study in general: Patients had some twelve mismatch repair-deficient cancer types, all previously treated and progressing. Regarding the study as a whole: Tumor-resident clones, often undetectable pretreatment in blood, expanded then contracted after pembrolizumab.

Profiled with immunoSEQ multiplex PCR; TCRdb holds only in-frame clones, not every one. The sample includes 120,000 or so clones, approximately 91% of them seen just once. Note on this clone: Antigen: not known.

Mismatch repair deficiency was confirmed in all patients, by PCR or immunohistochemistry. TCR sequencing covered three patients who responded to pembrolizumab. The CDR3 runs 14 residues. The germline V gene has CDR1 SEHNR and CDR2 FQNEAQ (reference sequence). Trimming removed 2 bases from V and 1 base from J, with 8 bases in between. The V gene is TRBV7-9, the J gene TRBJ1-1; unclear D gene. This clonotype was obtained from an adult with mismatch repair-deficient cancer. The sample consisted of peripheral blood, taken approximately 73 weeks after starting pembrolizumab. The CDR3 here is CASSLYVANTEAFF. For the CDR3, the DNA is TGTGCCAGCAGCTTATATGTCGCGAACACTGAAGCTTTCTTT.